These 21 T cell receptor beta chains were all obtained from the same sample, sequenced in a study of shared clonotypes between healthy human individuals. CD8 cells regarded as naive lacked CD45RO, were positively chosen for CCR7, and omitted terminally differentiated effector memory CD45RA+ cells. TCRdb keeps only in-frame clones here, not all; method: immunoSEQ multiplex PCR. The sample includes over 800,000 clones, around 92% of them seen just once. Input material: naive CD8+ T cells sorted from blood. These receptors came from a man younger than 40 in good health.

The chain couples TRBV15 to TRBJ2-2; D may be TRBD1 (6 bases). The germline V gene has CDR1 LNHNV and CDR2 YYDKDF (reference sequence). With 0 bases removed from V and 0 bases from J, the gap between germline ends came to 11 bases. The CDR3 runs to 17 residues. The CDR3 bases are TGTGCCACCAGCAGAGATGAGACAGGTGCGAACACCGGGGAGCTGTTTTTT. This sequence encodes CATSRDETGANTGELFF.

This chain joins TRBV7-9 and TRBJ1-1; D unclear. V was shortened by 2 bases and J by 2 bases, with 15 bases between the two germline ends. The CDR3 sequence is 16 residues long. Looked up from germline, CDR1 is SEHNR and CDR2 is FQNEAQ (reference sequence). The CDR3 loop is CASSLKRPGPNTEAFF. The CDR3 DNA reads TGTGCCAGCAGCTTAAAAAGACCTGGGCCCAACACTGAAGCTTTCTTT.

The chain joins TRBV7-9 to TRBJ2-7; TRBD2 aligns across 8 bases. The CDR3 is made up of 14 amino acids. CDR1 SEHNR and CDR2 FQNEAQ come from the germline V gene (reference sequence). The V gene end was trimmed by 8 bases and the J gene end by 1 base; junction bases not matched to a gene: 7. The CDR3 spells CASESGRTSYEQYF. Here the CDR3 DNA reads TGTGCCAGCGAGAGCGGGAGAACGTCCTACGAGCAGTACTTC.

The rearrangement joins TRBV5-4 to TRBJ2-3, with TRBD1 identical over 9 bases. The V and J ends lost 5 bases and 5 bases, in that order; junction bases with no gene match: 6. Germline V gene sequence: CDR1 SGHNT, CDR2 YYREEE (reference sequence). This CDR3 has 14 residues. This CDR3 reads CASSYRGPVDTQYF. CDR3 DNA sequence: TGTGCCAGCAGTTACAGGGGGCCTGTAGATACGCAGTATTTT.

The gene calls are TRBV4-1 and TRBJ2-1, with D hard to call. CDR1 MGHRA and CDR2 YSYEKL come from the germline V gene. CDR3 size: 14 residues. With 6 bases removed from V and 5 bases from J, the gap between germline ends came to 14 bases. This chain's CDR3 is CASSQSNTHNEQFF. The CDR3 DNA sequence: TGCGCCAGCAGTCAATCCAACACCCACAATGAGCAGTTCTTC.

Regarding this clone: Additional DNA sequences in this sample encode the identical CDR3. V and J are TRBV18 and TRBJ2-5, with 8 positions matching TRBD1. V lost 1 base, J lost 0 bases, and 10 bases stayed unmatched. The CDR3 consists of 18 residues. Germline-derived CDR1 and CDR2 are KGHSH and LQKENI. CDR3 sequence: CASSPRPPTGAYQETQYF. As DNA, the CDR3 is TGTGCCAGCTCACCACGACCACCGACAGGGGCCTACCAAGAGACCCAGTACTTC. The full variable domain, completed using reference TRBV18 and TRBJ2-5, is NAGVMQNPRHLVRRRGQEARLRCSPMKGHSHVYWYRQLPEEGLKFMVYLQKENIIDESGMPKERFSAEFPKEGPSILRIQQVVRGDSAAYFCASSPRPPTGAYQETQYFGPGTRLLVL.

The sample holds one count of this clone. V usage is TRBV5-8 and J usage is TRBJ2-6; D possibly matches TRBD1 or TRBD2 (5 bases each). V shed 5 bases and J shed 0 bases, with 15 bases lying between them. The CDR3 spans 17 residues. Looked up from germline, CDR1 is SGHTS and CDR2 is YDEGEE. The CDR3 here is CASRTRDAHSGANVLTF. In DNA form, the CDR3 reads TGTGCCAGCAGGACACGGGACGCCCACTCTGGGGCCAACGTCCTGACTTTC.

This rearrangement joins TRBV25-1 to TRBJ2-7; 9 bases map to TRBD2. This CDR3 is 14 amino acids long. The junction had 10 bases not matched to a gene; V was cut back by 6 bases and J by 7 bases. Germline CDR1 is MGHDK and CDR2 is SYGVNS. CDR3 coding DNA: TGTGCCAGCAGGTACGCGGGAGGGCTTGGAGAGCAGTACTTC. Protein: CASRYAGGLGEQYF.

This chain joins TRBV19 and TRBJ2-7, with D uncertain. In germline, CDR1 is LNHDA, CDR2 SQIVND (reference sequence). The CDR3 is 18 residues long. Trimming took 1 base from V and 6 from J, leaving 25 bases between them. The CDR3 coding sequence is TGTGCCAGTAGTATAGGTTGGAGCACATATCGATTACTACGCGAGCAGTACTTC. It specifies CASSIGWSTYRLLREQYF.

As concerns this clone: The junction departs from germline at one end; a sequencing error may be responsible. The same CDR3 also results from other DNA sequences found in this sample. This chain uses TRBV7-7 with TRBJ2-1; D might be TRBD2 (5 bases). The CDR3 runs 15 residues. CDR1 and CDR2 from the germline V gene are SSHAT and FNYEAQ (reference sequence). The CDR3 loop reads CASSLDGSSYNEQFF. The CDR3, as DNA: TGTGCTAGCAGCTTAGATGGGAGCTCCTACAATGAGCAGTTCTTC.

This clone was seen just once. The CDR3 DNA is TGTGCCAGCAGCCCCGGGACAGCGTTGTCTTACGAGCAGTACTTC. Protein: CASSPGTALSYEQYF. J is TRBJ2-7 and V is TRBV5-4; TRBD1 matches 7 bases. Germline CDR1 and CDR2: SGHNT and YYREEE (reference sequence). The length of the CDR3 is 15 residues. V lost 4 bases to trimming and J lost 4 bases; unmatched junction nucleotides: 11.

The gene calls are TRBV28 and TRBJ2-1, with D perhaps TRBD1 or TRBD2 (5 bases each). With 6 bases removed from V and 0 bases from J, the gap between germline ends came to 12 bases. This CDR3 is 15 amino acids long. Germline V gene sequence: CDR1 MDHEN, CDR2 SYDVKM. The CDR3, as DNA: TGTGCCAGCAGGGGCCAGGGACGCTCCTACAATGAGCAGTTCTTC. Amino acid sequence: CASRGQGRSYNEQFF.

This clone was seen only once. V is TRBV4-2 and J is TRBJ2-7, with a possible D match to TRBD1 (6 bases). Germline CDR1 reads LGHNA; CDR2 reads YNFKEQ. V lost 5 bases to trimming and J lost 5 bases, with 13 bases between them. The CDR3 consists of 13 residues. The CDR3 coding sequence is TGTGCCAGCAGCACAGGGTTGAGAAACGAGCAGTACTTC. This translates into CASSTGLRNEQYF.

V is TRBV7-6 and J is TRBJ2-1; tentatively, D is TRBD1 (6 bases). The germline V gene has CDR1 SGHVS and CDR2 FNYEAQ. The CDR3 is 16 residues long. V was cut by 5 bases and J by 0 bases, with 14 bases left in between. In DNA form, the CDR3 reads TGTGCCAGCAGCCCGGGACACGCGAGCTCCTACAATGAGCAGTTCTTC. Translated, it gives CASSPGHASSYNEQFF.

The rearrangement uses TRBV19 and TRBJ1-1; maybe TRBD1 (5 bases). Trimming took off 3 bases at V and 2 bases at J, with 10 bases between the two ends. There are 14 residues in the CDR3. The germline gives CDR1 LNHDA, CDR2 SQIVND (reference sequence). DNA of the CDR3: TGTGCCAGTAGTATCCGGGACGGTAACACTGAAGCTTTCTTT. Translated, it gives CASSIRDGNTEAFF. The full variable domain, with the rest looked up from reference TRBV19 and TRBJ1-1, is DGGITQSPKYLFRKEGQNVTLSCEQNLNHDAMYWYRQDPGQGLRLIYYSQIVNDFQKGDIAEGYSVSREKKESFPLTVTSAQKNPTAFYLCASSIRDGNTEAFFGQGTRLTVV.

V and J are TRBV7-9 and TRBJ1-1, with D perhaps matching TRBD1 (5 bases). The CDR3 has 14 residues. Trimming left V 4 bases short and J 6 bases short, with 15 bases between. Germline values: CDR1 SEHNR, CDR2 FQNEAQ (reference sequence). This CDR3 reads CASSSPVGGAEAFF. The CDR3 DNA reads TGTGCCAGCAGCTCCCCGGTCGGGGGGGCTGAAGCTTTCTTT. The entire variable domain, with the rest obtained from reference TRBV7-9 and TRBJ1-1, is as follows: DTGVSQNPRHKITKRGQNVTFRCDPISEHNRLYWYRQTLGQGPEFLTYFQNEAQLEKSRLLSDRFSAERPKGSFSTLEIQRTEQGDSAMYLCASSSPVGGAEAFFGQGTRLTVV.

The chain carries TRBV20-1 and TRBJ2-1; D uncertain. This CDR3 region has 11 residues. CDR1 and CDR2 from the germline V gene are DFQATT and SNEGSKA (reference sequence). V was cut by 6 bases and J by 9 bases, with 12 bases left in between. The CDR3 region is CSAPFGVEQFF. As DNA, the CDR3 is TGCAGTGCCCCCTTCGGAGTTGAGCAGTTCTTC.

The chain recombines TRBV7-8 with TRBJ2-2; 9 nucleotides match TRBD1. The V segment lost 6 bases and the J segment 3 bases; nucleotides outside the gene matches: 11. Germline V gene data show CDR1 as SGHVS and CDR2 as FQNEAQ. The CDR3 sequence is 17 residues long. The CDR3 sequence is CASRFTGGGRDTGELFF. The CDR3, as DNA: TGTGCCAGCAGGTTTACAGGGGGCGGACGGGACACCGGGGAGCTGTTTTTT.

The chain employs TRBV10-1 and TRBJ2-7; 10 bases are shared with TRBD1. J lost 6 bases, V lost 0 bases, and 5 bases had no gene match. CDR1 is WNHNN, CDR2 SYGVQD, per germline (reference sequence). The CDR3 covers 15 residues. The DNA for the CDR3 is TGCGCCAGCAGTGAGTCAGGGACAGGGGTCGGCGAGCAGTACTTC. As protein: CASSESGTGVGEQYF.

This chain joins TRBV10-3 and TRBJ2-1; D may be TRBD1 or TRBD2 (6 bases each). V lost 3 bases to trimming and J lost 0 bases, with 21 bases between them. The CDR3 spans 19 residues. The germline V gene encodes CDR1 ENHRY and CDR2 SYGVKD. The CDR3 DNA reads TGTGCCATCAGTGACTCTTCAGGGAGCGGAGGGGGCTCCTACAATGAGCAGTTCTTC. Residues: CAISDSSGSGGGSYNEQFF.

The CDR3: CASTLGVPTNTGELFF. The CDR3 DNA reads TGTGCCAGTACTCTTGGGGTACCGACGAACACCGGGGAGCTGTTTTTT. This chain connects TRBV25-1 to TRBJ2-2, with unresolved D. The CDR3 spans 16 residues. CDR1 is MGHDK, CDR2 SYGVNS, per germline. The V end was cut by 9 bases, the J end by 0 bases, with 17 bases between. Looking up the rest from reference TRBV25-1 and TRBJ2-2 gives the full variable domain: EADIYQTPRYLVIGTGKKITLECSQTMGHDKMYWYQQDPGMELHLIHYSYGVNSTEKGDLSSESTVSRIRTEHFPLTLESARPSHTSQYLCASTLGVPTNTGELFFGEGSRLTVL.